The 20 T cell receptor beta chains presented below share a single source sample, sequenced in a study of blood T cell repertoires in COVID-19. Profiled with immunoSEQ multiplex PCR; TCRdb holds only in-frame clones, not every one. Of over 130,000 clones in the sample, 75% to 90% were seen once. Specimen: peripheral blood. Every receptor here comes from a man aged 55 to 69 with active or convalescent COVID-19.

This chain's CDR3 is CASSSRTSIQETQYF. In DNA, the CDR3 is TGTGCCAGCAGCTCCCGGACTAGCATCCAAGAGACCCAGTACTTC. This chain links TRBV11-2 with TRBJ2-5; 8 positions agree with TRBD2. The V gene's germline CDR1 is SGHAT and CDR2 FQNNGV. The V segment lost 4 bases and the J segment 1 base; nucleotides outside the gene matches: 5. This CDR3 has 15 amino acids.

V gene TRBV27 combines with J gene TRBJ1-5; perhaps TRBD1 as D (5 bases). The CDR3 is 15 amino acids. V dropped 5 bases and J dropped 6 bases, with 17 bases sitting between them. CDR1 and CDR2 (germline): MNHEY, SMNVEV (reference sequence). CDR3 sequence: CASSKFPRVGQPQHF. Written as DNA, the CDR3 is TGTGCCAGCAGTAAATTCCCCAGGGTTGGTCAGCCCCAGCATTTT.

This clone was recorded only once. J is TRBJ2-7 and V is TRBV15; D remains ambiguous. This CDR3 region has 12 residues. Germline V gives CDR1 LNHNV, CDR2 YYDKDF (reference sequence). V lost 4 bases and J lost 4, with 8 bases in between. CDR3 region: CATSTQNYEQYF. The DNA of the CDR3 is TGTGCCACCAGCACCCAGAATTACGAGCAGTACTTC. Full variable domain (remainder filled in from reference TRBV15 and TRBJ2-7): DAMVIQNPRYQVTQFGKPVTLSCSQTLNHNVMYWYQQKSSQAPKLLFHYYDKDFNNEADTPDNFQSRRPNTSFCFLDIRSPGLGDTAMYLCATSTQNYEQYFGPGTRLTVT.

The rearrangement links TRBV4-1 to TRBJ2-7; 9 nucleotides line up with TRBD1. Germline lookup yields CDR1 MGHRA and CDR2 YSYEKL. The V and J ends lost 3 bases and 2 bases, in that order; junction bases with no gene match: 5. This CDR3 region has 15 residues. The chain's CDR3 is CASSHAGTGTYEQYF. In DNA, the CDR3 is TGCGCCAGCAGCCACGCCGGGACAGGGACCTACGAGCAGTACTTC.

The rearrangement links TRBV7-6 to TRBJ2-5; 8 bases are a match to TRBD2. Germline V gene sequence: CDR1 SGHVS, CDR2 FNYEAQ. The length of the CDR3 is 16 residues. Trimming took 3 bases from V and 5 from J; bases not matched to a gene: 11. DNA for the CDR3: TGTGCCAGCAGCTTCCTTGCACTTGGCGGGGGGGAGACCCAGTACTTC. It is translated as CASSFLALGGGETQYF.

This clone was detected once. This chain uses TRBV11-2 with TRBJ2-7; 9 bases align to TRBD1. The trim removed 2 bases at V and 0 bases at J, leaving 8 bases unmatched. Germline loops: CDR1 SGHAT, CDR2 FQNNGV. The CDR3 is made up of 17 amino acids. CDR3 DNA sequence: TGTGCCAGCAGCTTAAGGGACAGGGCCTCGAGCTCCTACGAGCAGTACTTC. It encodes CASSLRDRASSSYEQYF.

The V call is TRBV30, the J call TRBJ1-3; no definite D call. The germline V and J ends were trimmed by 6 bases and 4 bases, with 10 bases remaining between them. CDR1 is GTSNPN, CDR2 SVGIG, per germline (reference sequence). CDR3 size: 12 residues. CDR3 residues: CACSPGGNTIYF. CDR3 nucleotide sequence: TGTGCCTGTAGCCCCGGGGGAAACACCATATATTTT.

This rearrangement joins TRBV3-1 (or the pseudogene TRBV3-2) to TRBJ2-1; TRBD2 aligns across 7 bases. Germline loops: CDR1 LGHDT, CDR2 YNNKEL (reference sequence). The CDR3 totals 17 residues. V shed 1 base and J 4 bases; nucleotides not matched to a gene: 10. The CDR3 region has the DNA TGTGCCAGCAGCCAAGCGGCCCCACTAGCGTTGTACAATGAGCAGTTCTTC. Its protein is CASSQAAPLALYNEQFF.

The chain has TRBV28 and TRBJ1-5; tentative D call: TRBD1 (6 bases). The V gene's germline CDR1 is MDHEN and CDR2 SYDVKM. This CDR3 has 14 amino acids. The ends were cut back, 6 bases at V and 7 bases at J, with 16 bases in the middle. The CDR3 DNA is TGTGCCAGCAGGTGGCAGGGGCAGGGGCAGCCCCAGCATTTT. Translated: CASRWQGQGQPQHF.

This chain links TRBV30 with TRBJ2-1; tentative D call: TRBD2 (7 bases). Trimming left V 0 bases short and J 2 bases short, with 20 bases between. The CDR3 has 18 residues. Germline assignment: CDR1 GTSNPN and CDR2 SVGIG (reference sequence). The CDR3 nucleotides are TGTGCCTGGAGTGTACGCCGGGGGGCGGGAGACCCCTACAATGAGCAGTTCTTC. Amino acid sequence: CAWSVRRGAGDPYNEQFF.

V gene TRBV6-6 combines with J gene TRBJ2-7, with 8 bases matching TRBD1. Germline loops: CDR1 MNHNY, CDR2 SVGAGI (reference sequence). This CDR3 comprises 15 residues. The junction had 7 bases not matched to a gene; V was cut back by 2 bases and J by 4 bases. This CDR3 reads CASSYPDRGWYEQYF. CDR3 nucleotides: TGTGCCAGCAGTTACCCCGACAGGGGATGGTACGAGCAGTACTTC.

J is TRBJ2-3 and V is TRBV7-9; D is possibly TRBD2 (5 bases). The CDR3 spans 14 residues. V was shortened by 5 bases and J by 0 bases, with 9 bases between the two germline ends. Germline CDR1 SEHNR, CDR2 FQNEAQ (reference sequence). CDR3 protein: CASSTSISTDTQYF. The CDR3, as DNA: TGTGCCAGCAGCACTAGTATAAGCACAGATACGCAGTATTTT.

Concerning this clone: Germline and junction disagree at one end, which may indicate a read error. This chain connects TRBV19 to TRBJ1-5; the match to TRBD1 covers 8 bases. The CDR3 spans 14 residues. CDR1 and CDR2 from the germline V gene are LNHDA and SQIVND (reference sequence). The CDR3 DNA reads as TGTGCCAATAGTATAACAGGGGGGCATCAGCCCCAGCATTTT. It encodes CANSITGGHQPQHF.

This chain connects TRBV27 to TRBJ2-1; 7 nucleotides agree with TRBD2. Germline CDR1 is MNHEY and CDR2 is SMNVEV (reference sequence). With V trimmed by 2 bases and J by 0 bases, 4 bases remained unmatched. This CDR3 region has 16 residues. As DNA, the CDR3 is TGTGCCAGCAGTTTAAGGGGCGGGAGCTCCTACAATGAGCAGTTCTTC. Its protein product is CASSLRGGSSYNEQFF.

V and J are TRBV28 and TRBJ1-5; the match to TRBD1 covers 7 bases. The CDR3 loop spans 15 amino acids. Per the germline V gene, CDR1 is MDHEN and CDR2 is SYDVKM. With V trimmed by 2 bases and J by 5 bases, 6 bases remained unmatched. The CDR3 is CASSLDRVGYQPQHF. Written as DNA, the CDR3 is TGTGCCAGCAGTTTAGACAGGGTTGGGTATCAGCCCCAGCATTTT.

J is TRBJ1-6 and V is TRBV27, with D maybe TRBD1 (5 bases). Germline V gene data show CDR1 as MNHEY and CDR2 as SMNVEV (reference sequence). The CDR3 totals 15 residues. Deletions cut 2 bases from V and 9 bases from J, with 14 bases between. This CDR3 reads CASSLQGWMSSPLHF. The DNA for the CDR3 is TGTGCCAGCAGTTTACAGGGCTGGATGAGTTCACCCCTCCACTTT.

J is TRBJ1-1 and V is TRBV7-2; D might be TRBD1 (6 bases). V lost 7 bases, J lost 1 base, and 13 bases lay in between. In germline, CDR1 is SGHTA, CDR2 FQGNSA. This CDR3 is built from 14 residues. Here the CDR3 DNA reads TGTGCCAGCACCACAGGGAGGGGGAACACTGAAGCTTTCTTT. Translated: CASTTGRGNTEAFF.

The chain links TRBV28 to TRBJ1-2, with TRBD1 matching 7 bases. J was trimmed by 3 bases and V by 1 base; bases with no gene match: 17. Germline CDR1 reads MDHEN; CDR2 reads SYDVKM. The CDR3 length is 19 residues. DNA for the CDR3: TGTGCCAGCAGTTTATTGGCCATTGCGATTAGGGGGCTCTACTATGGCTACACCTTC. Translating it yields CASSLLAIAIRGLYYGYTF.

This clone was seen only a few times. The rearrangement joins TRBV19 to TRBJ2-1, with D uncertain. CDR1 is LNHDA, CDR2 SQIVND, per germline (reference sequence). V lost 6 bases and J lost 0, with 18 bases in between. The CDR3 contains 17 residues. CDR3 protein: CASRAEGFVSSYNEQFF. For the CDR3, the DNA is TGTGCCAGTAGGGCGGAAGGATTCGTTAGCTCCTACAATGAGCAGTTCTTC.

This clone has only one observation. The rearrangement uses TRBV6-5 and TRBJ1-1, with 7 bases identical to TRBD1. Germline CDR1 MNHEY, CDR2 SVGAGI. V shed 5 bases and J 11 bases; nucleotides not matched to a gene: 14. The CDR3 runs 14 residues. The DNA of the CDR3 is TGTGCCAGCAGTAAACACGGGGACAGCGGAGGGGCTTTCTTT. It specifies CASSKHGDSGGAFF.